This T cell receptor beta chain was retrieved from a study of blood T cell repertoires in COVID-19. Trimming removed 0 bases from V and 3 bases from J; junction bases left unmatched: 2. The CDR3 is made up of 15 amino acids. Germline V gene sequence: CDR1 SGDLS, CDR2 YYNGEE. Using immunoSEQ multiplex PCR, the repertoire was profiled, and TCRdb retains in-frame clones only, with some absent. The sample yields 150,000 or so clones, 60% to 80% seen once. This chain connects TRBV9 to TRBJ2-2; 7 bases align to TRBD1. Sequences were obtained from PBMCs or T cells enriched from blood (not recorded which). The TCR comes from a woman between 50 and 59 years old who had recovered from COVID-19. CDR3 sequence: CASSVEGADTGELFF. The CDR3 DNA reads TGTGCCAGCAGCGTAGAGGGGGCGGACACCGGGGAGCTGTTTTTT.